The source of this T cell receptor beta chain is a study of cytomegalovirus exposure and HLA in healthy donors. Study-wide results and limits: It was reported that the classifier diagnosed cytomegalovirus status with high specificity and sensitivity in both the original and validation cohorts. Judged likely to be a sequencing artifact was a cluster of highly shared sequence variants.

Germline CDR1 LNHNV, CDR2 YYDKDF (reference sequence). This CDR3 comprises 14 residues. V lost 7 bases to trimming and J lost 4 bases; unmatched junction nucleotides: 9. The PCR had 60 Vbeta and 13 Jbeta primers. Using immunoSEQ multiplex PCR, the repertoire was profiled, and TCRdb retains in-frame clones only, with some absent. In the table there are some 130,000 clones, 66% of which are singletons. As regards this clone: Its antigen is undetermined.

The chain is built from TRBV15 and TRBJ1-1; TRBD1 agrees at 7 bases. This TCR was sampled from a human donor in good health. What was sequenced was PBMCs. The CDR3 DNA reads as TGTGCCACCACAACAGACAGGGCGGGCACTGAAGCTTTCTTT. Translation gives CATTTDRAGTEAFF.